A selection of T cell receptor beta chains follows, all from one sample in a study of blood T cell repertoires in COVID-19. Produced via immunoSEQ multiplex PCR; TCRdb's table is partial and in-frame only. The sample lists roughly 100,000 clones, around nine tenths occurring once. The sequenced sample was peripheral blood. The receptors shown here come from a man aged 80 or over with acute or convalescent COVID-19. Each CDR3 is given with its conserved first and last residue. The D gene is left open where the match is weak. Size values are once, few and many counts, or a class for expanded clones, and some rows have none.

v_call,clone_size,j_call,d_call,cdr3_aa,cdr3_nt
TRBV7-7,.,TRBJ2-5,TRBD2,CASGQGRLAGGPETQYF,TGTGCTAGCGGACAGGGGCGGCTAGCGGGAGGGCCAGAGACCCAGTACTTC
TRBV12-5,.,TRBJ2-5,TRBD2,CASGLAISAGVGETQYF,TGTGCTAGTGGTTTGGCTATTAGCGCGGGAGTGGGAGAGACCCAGTACTTC
TRBV13,.,TRBJ2-1,.,CASSLVRGRSSSYNEQFF,TGTGCCAGCAGCTTAGTTCGTGGGAGGTCGAGCTCCTACAATGAGCAGTTCTTC
TRBV19,.,TRBJ1-5,TRBD1,CASSGTGSWGNQPQHF,TGTGCCAGTAGTGGGACAGGGTCCTGGGGCAATCAGCCCCAGCATTTT
TRBV15,.,TRBJ1-4,.,CATSRGGSGEKLFF,TGTGCCACCAGCAGAGGGGGCTCTGGTGAAAAACTGTTTTTT
TRBV4-1,.,TRBJ2-7,.,CASSQVTGGGDYEQYF,TGCGCCAGCAGCCAAGTCACGGGGGGCGGAGACTACGAGCAGTACTTC
TRBV5-1,once,TRBJ1-1,TRBD1,CASSPLTGTTEAFF,TGCGCCAGCAGCCCCTTGACAGGGACCACTGAAGCTTTCTTT
TRBV11-2,.,TRBJ1-4,.,CASQGWANEKLFF,TGTGCCAGTCAGGGGTGGGCTAATGAAAAACTGTTTTTT
TRBV7-9,once,TRBJ1-6,TRBD1,CASSSGTGYNSPLHF,TGTGCCAGCAGCTCCGGGACAGGGTATAATTCACCCCTCCACTTT
TRBV6-5,.,TRBJ1-1,.,CASGRNTEAFF,TGTGCCAGCGGCAGGAACACTGAAGCTTTCTTT
TRBV6-5,.,TRBJ1-2,TRBD1,CASSKTFGTDYGYTF,TGTGCCAGCAGTAAAACCTTCGGGACAGACTATGGCTACACCTTC
TRBV13,few,TRBJ1-4,.,CASSSRRGWANEKLFF,TGTGCCAGCAGCTCCCGTCGGGGGTGGGCTAATGAAAAACTGTTTTTT
TRBV29-1,once,TRBJ1-1,TRBD1,CSVAHRGEAFF,TGCAGCGTCGCCCACAGGGGTGAAGCTTTCTTT
TRBV5-8,.,TRBJ2-1,TRBD1,CASSSDRGLYNEQFF,TGTGCCAGCAGCTCCGACAGGGGGCTCTACAATGAGCAGTTCTTC
TRBV7-3,.,TRBJ1-1,.,CASSSTGGSEAFF,TGTGCCAGCAGCTCGACAGGCGGGAGTGAAGCTTTCTTT
TRBV24-1,once,TRBJ1-2,TRBD1,CATSDSGQGNYGYTF,TGTGCCACCAGTGACTCGGGACAGGGAAACTATGGCTACACCTTC
TRBV27,.,TRBJ2-5,.,CASSFLPVQETQYF,TGTGCCAGCAGTTTCCTTCCGGTCCAAGAGACCCAGTACTTC
TRBV6-1,.,TRBJ1-6,.,CASSAATSYNSPLHF,TGTGCCAGCAGTGCAGCCACGAGCTATAATTCACCCCTCCACTTT
TRBV7-9,once,TRBJ1-1,.,CASSLHPGVRGNTEAFF,TGTGCCAGCAGCCTCCACCCAGGGGTACGGGGAAACACTGAAGCTTTCTTT
TRBV19,.,TRBJ1-3,.,CASSINQGTIYF,TGTGCCAGTAGTATCAATCAGGGCACCATATATTTT
TRBV3-1/TRBV3-2,.,TRBJ2-5,TRBD1,CASSVTGTGLVCEGQETQYF,TGTGCCAGCAGCGTTACGGGGACAGGGCTAGTCTGTGAGGGCCAAGAGACCCAGTACTTC
TRBV18,.,TRBJ1-5,.,CASSPPGQSNQPQHF,TGTGCCAGCTCACCCCCGGGACAAAGCAATCAGCCCCAGCATTTT
TRBV5-6,.,TRBJ2-1,.,CASSLVTGLGEQFF,TGTGCCAGCAGCTTGGTCACAGGGCTGGGTGAGCAGTTCTTC
TRBV9,.,TRBJ2-2,.,CASSVDGTGELFF,TGTGCCAGCAGCGTAGACGGCACCGGGGAGCTGTTTTTT
TRBV18,.,TRBJ1-1,TRBD1,CASSKTGGDTEAFF,TGTGCCAGCTCAAAGACAGGGGGCGACACTGAAGCTTTCTTT
TRBV19,.,TRBJ1-2,TRBD1,CASSSQTGGGIGYTF,TGTGCCAGTAGTTCGCAAACAGGGGGCGGAATCGGCTACACCTTC
TRBV7-2,.,TRBJ2-5,.,CASNFLAQETQYF,TGTGCCAGCAACTTTTTAGCGCAGGAGACCCAGTACTTC
TRBV19,.,TRBJ1-5,.,CASITGGYSNQPQHF,TGTGCCAGTATCACTGGGGGGTACAGCAATCAGCCCCAGCATTTT
TRBV28,.,TRBJ2-1,TRBD2,CASTPRQGRTSGRGSYNEQFF,TGTGCCAGCACCCCCCGACAGGGTAGGACTAGCGGGAGGGGTTCCTACAATGAGCAGTTCTTC
TRBV19,many,TRBJ2-7,.,CASRYGRLGVDEQYF,TGTGCCAGTAGATACGGACGGCTAGGGGTCGACGAGCAGTACTTC
TRBV21-1,once,TRBJ1-1,.,CATILKGCRGTEAFF,TGTGCCACTATCCTAAAGGGGTGTAGGGGGACTGAAGCTTTCTTT
TRBV5-1,.,TRBJ2-3,TRBD1,CASSSQGTSTDTQYF,TGCGCCAGCAGCTCACAGGGGACAAGCACAGATACGCAGTATTTT
TRBV5-1,.,TRBJ1-1,TRBD1,CASSFDRGIEAFF,TGCGCCAGCAGCTTCGACAGGGGGATAGAAGCTTTCTTT
TRBV3-1/TRBV3-2,.,TRBJ2-7,TRBD1,CASSPPRTGNYEQYF,TGTGCCAGCAGCCCTCCCAGGACAGGGAACTACGAGCAGTACTTC
TRBV5-5,.,TRBJ2-1,.,CASSFDSYSYNEQFF,TGTGCCAGCAGCTTTGACAGCTACTCCTACAATGAGCAGTTCTTC
TRBV5-1,.,TRBJ1-4,.,CASSFQGTNEKLFF,TGCGCCAGCAGCTTTCAGGGGACTAATGAAAAACTGTTTTTT
TRBV27,.,TRBJ1-5,.,CASSYGQPYSNQPQHF,TGTGCCAGCAGTTACGGACAGCCATATAGCAATCAGCCCCAGCATTTT
TRBV7-2,.,TRBJ2-5,TRBD2,CASSLDSTGGETQYF,TGTGCCAGCAGCTTAGACTCGACGGGGGGAGAGACCCAGTACTTC
TRBV5-1,.,TRBJ2-7,TRBD2,CASSFTFIGAGGYEQYF,TGCGCCAGCAGCTTTACTTTTATTGGTGCGGGAGGGTACGAGCAGTACTTC
TRBV10-3,.,TRBJ1-2,.,CAIKEGGDYGYTF,TGTGCCATCAAGGAAGGGGGGGACTATGGCTACACCTTC
TRBV19,.,TRBJ1-3,.,CASTGSGNTIYF,TGTGCCAGTACAGGGTCTGGAAACACCATATATTTT
TRBV11-2,.,TRBJ2-3,.,CASSPSTDTQYF,TGTGCCAGCAGTCCTAGCACAGATACGCAGTATTTT
TRBV5-4,.,TRBJ1-2,TRBD1,CASSSRQGMGYGYTF,TGTGCCAGCAGCTCGCGACAGGGTATGGGCTATGGCTACACCTTC
TRBV5-1,.,TRBJ1-1,.,CASSLAGGARDEAFF,TGCGCCAGCAGCTTGGCCGGAGGGGCGCGGGATGAAGCTTTCTTT
TRBV2,.,TRBJ2-5,.,CASDRIQETQYF,TGTGCCAGCGACAGAATCCAAGAGACCCAGTACTTC
TRBV5-4,.,TRBJ2-7,TRBD1,CASSSGAQTGVKTYEQYF,TGTGCCAGCAGCTCCGGGGCCCAGACAGGGGTCAAAACCTACGAGCAGTACTTC
TRBV10-3,.,TRBJ2-3,TRBD1,CAISGGQGFDTDTQYF,TGTGCCATCAGTGGCGGACAGGGCTTTGATACAGATACGCAGTATTTT
TRBV7-9,.,TRBJ1-6,.,CASSSTGYNSPLHF,TGTGCCAGCAGCTCGACAGGTTATAATTCACCCCTCCACTTT
TRBV5-6,.,TRBJ1-2,.,CASSLGQGGHYGYTF,TGTGCCAGCAGCTTGGGGCAGGGAGGCCACTATGGCTACACCTTC
TRBV24-1,.,TRBJ2-5,.,CATSVSGTQYF,TGTGCCACCAGTGTCTCGGGGACCCAGTACTTC
TRBV3-1/TRBV3-2,.,TRBJ2-7,TRBD2,CASSPGLPYEQYF,TGTGCCAGCAGCCCGGGACTACCGTACGAGCAGTACTTC
TRBV7-2,once,TRBJ2-5,.,CASSGGLARETQYF,TGTGCCAGCAGCGGGGGTCTAGCGAGGGAGACCCAGTACTTC
TRBV3-1/TRBV3-2,.,TRBJ2-1,.,CASSQFSGSYNEQFF,TGTGCCAGCAGCCAATTTAGCGGATCCTACAATGAGCAGTTCTTC
TRBV19,.,TRBJ2-3,TRBD2,CASSSTPGLAGKSTDTQYF,TGTGCCAGTAGTTCAACCCCGGGACTAGCGGGAAAGTCCACAGATACGCAGTATTTT
TRBV7-2,.,TRBJ1-1,.,CVTREGGGRTEAFF,TGTGTCACCAGGGAAGGGGGAGGGCGGACTGAAGCTTTCTTT
TRBV7-3,.,TRBJ1-1,TRBD1,CASSSSGGTEAFF,TGTGCCAGCAGCTCGTCAGGGGGTACTGAAGCTTTCTTT
TRBV6-1,.,TRBJ1-2,TRBD1,CASSEALQGVVNYGYTF,TGTGCCAGCAGTGAAGCGTTACAGGGGGTTGTAAACTATGGCTACACCTTC